The clone carrying this TCR beta chain was seen just once. What it binds is not known. Profiling relied on immunoSEQ multiplex PCR, and the TCRdb table lists in-frame clones only, not all of them. The table shows around 2,200 clones, with about 93% occurring only once. The data belong to a study of T cell clonotyping in hematopoietic cell transplantation. Overall study results and limits: Cells were unsorted, so CD4 and CD8 contributions were not separated. Recipient TCR diversity dropped after transplant; expanded clonotypes rose from day 30 to 180. At the given depth, recipient repertoires were over 97% de novo clonotypes. Broader posttransplant TCR repertoire diversity was predicted by graft donor and pretransplant recipient Inverse Simpson Index values.

Trimming took off 0 bases at V and 12 bases at J, with 12 bases between the two ends. The CDR3 covers 13 residues. Germline V gene lookup returns CDR1 LGHNA and CDR2 YSLEER. The clonotype comes from a man in his forties or fifties in good health. Some clones in this sample may be carry-over from other donors' samples. The chain recombines TRBV4-3 with TRBJ2-1; D perhaps matches TRBD2 (6 bases). The specimen sequenced was peripheral blood mononuclear cells. The CDR3 protein is CASSQDLGGGQFF. CDR3 sequence (DNA): TGCGCCAGCAGCCAAGATTTGGGGGGTGGGCAGTTCTTC.